These 4 T cell receptor beta chains share one sample of origin, sequenced in a study of T-cell reconstitution after alpha-beta-depleted transplantation in children. Researchers prepared the TCRbeta library using unique molecular identifiers, the study reports. MiXCR was run by TCRdb on the PCR reads, yielding one entry per CDR3 protein. The sample contains 440,000 or so distinct CDR3 sequences, approximately 11% of which appear only once. Sample: PBMCs from the stem cell graft donor, taken from the stem cell graft. Every receptor here comes from a human donor who donated a stem cell graft to a child with acute myeloid leukemia.

The chain uses TRBV20-1 and TRBJ2-1; 10 bases agree with TRBD1. CDR1 and CDR2 (germline): DFQATT, SNEGSKA (reference sequence). The CDR3 has 16 residues. Trimming at V came to 0 bases and at J to 3 bases, leaving 5 bases not matched to a gene. In nucleotides, the CDR3 is TGCAGTGCTAGAGATAGACAGGGGGCCTTCTACAATGAGCAGTTCTTC. Amino acid sequence: CSARDRQGAFYNEQFF.

The chain has TRBV20-1 and TRBJ2-1; D may match TRBD1 or TRBD2 (5 bases each). This CDR3 region has 20 residues. Trimming took off 4 bases at V and 0 bases at J, with 28 bases between the two ends. Looked up from germline, CDR1 is DFQATT and CDR2 is SNEGSKA (reference sequence). The CDR3 nucleotides are TGCAGTGCTACCCTCGGCGAGGGGCCAACCGAAATGAGCTCCTACAATGAGCAGTTCTTC. Amino acid sequence: CSATLGEGPTEMSSYNEQFF.

This rearrangement joins TRBV9 to TRBJ2-4, with D possibly matching TRBD1 (6 bases). Germline assignment: CDR1 SGDLS and CDR2 YYNGEE. The V end lost 4 bases, the J end lost 5 bases, and 16 bases lay between the germline ends. The length of the CDR3 is 15 residues. The CDR3 spells CASSSAGTFENIQYF. In DNA form, the CDR3 reads TGTGCCAGCAGCTCGGCCGGGACATTCGAAAACATTCAGTACTTC.

V is TRBV29-1 and J is TRBJ2-7; 7 bases line up with TRBD1. CDR3 length: 12 residues. J gave up 1 base and V 5 bases, and 2 bases lay outside the gene matches. The germline CDR1 and CDR2 sequences are SQVTM and ANQGSEA. The CDR3 sequence: CSVRDSSYEQYF. The CDR3 coding sequence is TGCAGCGTTAGGGACAGTTCCTACGAGCAGTACTTC.